What follows is one TCR beta chain and its context. The antigen is undetermined. TCRdb redid the calling of the reads with MiXCR, one entry per CDR3 protein. The repertoire holds 80,000 to 95,000 distinct CDR3 sequences, with 25% to 30% as singletons. This sample is part of a study of T cell repertoires in cytomegalovirus infection. Findings and limits, study-wide: HLA-C-restricted CMV clonotypes gave the most frequent clonotype in two of eight donors.

The clonotype originates from a human donor in good health (CMV status not recorded). Some clones in this sample may be carry-over from other donors' samples. The sample in question was CD8+ T cells from cultured PBMCs, obtained from culture after CMV antigen stimulation.

The CDR3 DNA reads as TGCGCCAGCAGCTTGGACCTGTCAACTAATGAAAAACTGTTTTTT. Its translation is CASSLDLSTNEKLFF. The chain joins TRBV5-1 to TRBJ1-4, with D unresolved. The CDR3 contains 15 residues. Trimming shortened V by 0 bases and J by 0 bases, and 6 bases separated the two germline ends. Germline CDR1 and CDR2: SGHRS and YFSETQ.